One and the same sample provided the 22 T cell receptor beta chains below, sequenced in a study of OX40 agonist ivuxolimab in advanced cancers. Assay used: immunoSEQ multiplex PCR; TCRdb lists only in-frame clones, some missing. The repertoire holds some 80,000 clones, with approximately 90% as singletons. Sequences were derived from CD4+ or CD8+ T cells sorted from blood, sampled in a trial of the OX40 agonist ivuxolimab. The receptors were sampled from an adult with an advanced solid tumor such as melanoma, head and neck, liver or kidney cancer.

The gene calls are TRBV4-1 and TRBJ2-3; D gene unclear. V was cut by 3 bases and J by 7 bases, with 14 bases left in between. The CDR3 spans 14 residues. CDR1 is MGHRA and CDR2 is YSYEKL in the germline V gene. Written as DNA, the CDR3 is TGCGCCAGCAGCCATGATCAGTACCTCAATACGCAGTATTTT. Encoded protein: CASSHDQYLNTQYF.

The J gene is TRBJ2-5, the V gene TRBV11-2; TRBD2 matches 8 bases. The CDR3 is 15 residues long. CDR1 and CDR2 (germline): SGHAT, FQNNGV. The V gene end was trimmed by 0 bases and the J gene end by 4 bases; junction bases not matched to a gene: 4. The CDR3 sequence: CASSLDGTRVETQYF. In nucleotides, the CDR3 is TGTGCCAGCAGCTTAGATGGGACTAGGGTAGAGACCCAGTACTTC.

The J gene is TRBJ1-1, the V gene TRBV6-5, with D possibly TRBD1 on 6 matching bases. Trimming shortened V by 6 bases and J by 4 bases, and 12 bases separated the two germline ends. The germline V gene encodes CDR1 MNHEY and CDR2 SVGAGI. The length of the CDR3 is 13 residues. The CDR3 region has the DNA TGTGCCAGCAGGAGGACAGTCCGCACTGAAGCTTTCTTT. Protein product: CASRRTVRTEAFF.

The CDR3 nucleotides read TGTGCCAGCAGCCATGGCAGGAGTTCGAGCTCCTACAATGAGCAGTTCTTC. Its protein product is CASSHGRSSSSYNEQFF. The chain combines TRBV14 with TRBJ2-1; no clear D gene. The V end lost 3 bases, the J end lost 0 bases, and 15 bases lay between the germline ends. The germline V gene has CDR1 SGHDN and CDR2 FVKESK. The length of the CDR3 is 17 residues.

The chain joins TRBV6-1 to TRBJ2-4, with unresolved D. CDR1 is MNHNS, CDR2 SASEGT, per germline. Trimming removed 6 bases at V and 0 bases at J, with 12 bases between. The CDR3 runs 15 residues. This CDR3 is CASRSHTLAKNIQYF. CDR3 in DNA: TGTGCCAGCAGGAGCCACACTCTAGCCAAAAACATTCAGTACTTC.

The chain joins TRBV7-2 to TRBJ1-2; a weak D match, TRBD1 (5 bases). Germline CDR1 SGHTA, CDR2 FQGNSA. The ends were cut back, 3 bases at V and 4 bases at J, with 15 bases in the middle. The CDR3 has 15 amino acids. CDR3 sequence: CASSFSTASGYGYTF. For the CDR3, the DNA is TGTGCCAGCAGCTTTTCGACAGCCTCGGGCTATGGCTACACCTTC. Full variable domain (missing parts from reference TRBV7-2 and TRBJ1-2): GAGVSQSPSNKVTEKGKDVELRCDPISGHTALYWYRQSLGQGLEFLIYFQGNSAPDKSGLPSDRFSAERTGGSVSTLTIQRTQQEDSAVYLCASSFSTASGYGYTFGSGTRLTVV.

This sequence joins TRBV29-1 and TRBJ1-6; D is unclear. V was trimmed by 5 bases and J by 5 bases, leaving 10 bases between them. The CDR3 consists of 13 residues. Germline values: CDR1 SQVTM, CDR2 ANQGSEA. Written as DNA, the CDR3 is TGCAGCGTTATGTTGGGAAATAATTCACCCCTCCACTTT. Its protein product is CSVMLGNNSPLHF.

This clone showed up just once. The chain employs TRBV7-9 and TRBJ1-1; no clear D gene. Germline values: CDR1 SEHNR, CDR2 FQNEAQ (reference sequence). The CDR3 contains 15 residues. V gave up 5 bases and J gave up 0 bases, with 13 bases separating them. The CDR3 DNA sequence: TGTGCCAGCAGCCGTACGCCTGTCCTGAACACTGAAGCTTTCTTT. This encodes CASSRTPVLNTEAFF.

The V and J genes are TRBV30 and TRBJ2-2; D ambiguous. V lost 2 bases and J lost 8, with 12 bases in between. This CDR3 has 13 amino acids. The V gene's germline CDR1 is GTSNPN and CDR2 SVGIG (reference sequence). The CDR3 nucleotides are TGTGCCTGGAGTTTGGGTCCTTGGGGGGAGCTGTTTTTT. Protein sequence: CAWSLGPWGELFF.

This chain uses TRBV7-9 with TRBJ1-5; D gene unclear. The CDR3 runs to 12 residues. The germline CDR1 and CDR2 sequences are SEHNR and FQNEAQ (reference sequence). The V gene lost 1 base and the J gene lost 7 bases, with 5 bases spanning the gap. CDR3 amino acids: CASSLEEQPQHF. For the CDR3, the DNA is TGTGCCAGCAGCTTAGAGGAACAGCCCCAGCATTTT.

CDR3: CASSITGQTQETQYF. For the CDR3, the DNA is TGTGCCAGTAGTATTACGGGCCAGACCCAAGAGACCCAGTACTTC. The rearrangement links TRBV19 to TRBJ2-5; unclear D gene. V dropped 3 bases and J dropped 1 base, with 12 bases sitting between them. The CDR3 sequence is 15 residues long. Germline V lookup: CDR1 LNHDA, CDR2 SQIVND (reference sequence).

This clone was recorded once. The chain joins TRBV27 to TRBJ1-2; D gene ambiguous. The CDR3 is 13 residues long. Trimming removed 2 bases at V and 4 bases at J, with 8 bases between. Germline-derived CDR1 and CDR2 are MNHEY and SMNVEV (reference sequence). CDR3 nucleotides: TGTGCCAGCAGTTTAGGCCCCCTCTATGGCTACACCTTC. This gives the protein CASSLGPLYGYTF.

The chain employs TRBV5-1 and TRBJ2-7; 10 positions agree with TRBD2. Trimming removed 4 bases from V and 1 base from J; junction bases left unmatched: 5. The germline V gene has CDR1 SGHRS and CDR2 YFSETQ. This CDR3 has 15 residues. The CDR3 bases are TGCGCCAGCAGCGTTACTAGCGGGGTTTCCTACGAGCAGTACTTC. This codes for CASSVTSGVSYEQYF.

The genes are TRBV9 and TRBJ1-4; D gene unclear. With 0 bases removed from V and 6 bases from J, the gap between germline ends came to 12 bases. CDR1 is SGDLS and CDR2 is YYNGEE in the germline V gene. The CDR3 runs 15 residues. The CDR3 DNA is TGTGCCAGCAGCGTAGAGATGGAAGCTTATGAAAAACTGTTTTTT. Translated: CASSVEMEAYEKLFF.

The chain joins TRBV5-1 to TRBJ1-2, with D possibly matching TRBD1 (6 bases). V was pared by 0 bases and J by 4 bases, with 10 bases between. The CDR3 runs to 14 residues. Germline V gives CDR1 SGHRS, CDR2 YFSETQ. The CDR3 DNA sequence: TGCGCCAGCAGCTTGGATGGGGGCCTCTATGGCTACACCTTC. Translation gives CASSLDGGLYGYTF.

The chain links TRBV11-2 to TRBJ2-5; 9 nucleotides match TRBD2. CDR1 and CDR2 from the germline V gene are SGHAT and FQNNGV. This CDR3 comprises 17 residues. V was clipped by 0 bases and J by 7 bases; unmatched bases: 12. The chain's CDR3 is CASSLDHETSGGWTQYF. The CDR3 DNA reads as TGTGCCAGCAGCTTAGATCATGAGACTAGCGGTGGTTGGACCCAGTACTTC.

The chain carries TRBV6-6 and TRBJ1-5; TRBD1 is a possible D gene (5 bases). The CDR3 has 14 amino acids. V gave up 6 bases and J gave up 0 bases, with 9 bases separating them. Germline-derived CDR1 and CDR2 are MNHNY and SVGAGI (reference sequence). This CDR3 reads CASSRDSSNQPQHF. DNA of the CDR3: TGTGCCAGCAGCCGTGACAGTAGCAATCAGCCCCAGCATTTT.

The chain employs TRBV30 and TRBJ2-6; tentative D call: TRBD1 (6 bases). The CDR3 loop spans 18 amino acids. Germline values: CDR1 GTSNPN, CDR2 SVGIG (reference sequence). Trimming removed 2 bases at V and 0 bases at J, with 17 bases between. Written as DNA, the CDR3 is TGTGCCTGGAGTCTAACCAGGGGATTAGGCTCTGGGGCCAACGTCCTGACTTTC. The encoded protein is CAWSLTRGLGSGANVLTF.

This clone has a handful of counts. V gene TRBV19 combines with J gene TRBJ2-1; TRBD1 agrees at 9 bases. Trimming at V came to 5 bases and at J to 8 bases, leaving 7 bases not matched to a gene. There are 14 residues in the CDR3. Per the germline V gene, CDR1 is LNHDA and CDR2 is SQIVND (reference sequence). In nucleotides, the CDR3 is TGTGCCAGTAGTGGCCCCACAGGGGGCGATGAGCAGTTCTTC. Translating gives CASSGPTGGDEQFF.

This chain connects TRBV5-1 to TRBJ1-1; 7 nucleotides line up with TRBD1. The CDR3 length is 15 residues. Germline assignment: CDR1 SGHRS and CDR2 YFSETQ. Germline trimming cut 2 bases from V and 6 bases from J; bases unmatched to any gene: 10. This chain's CDR3 is CASSFLTGRESEAFF. CDR3 DNA: TGCGCCAGCAGCTTCCTGACAGGGCGAGAATCTGAAGCTTTCTTT.

The rearrangement uses TRBV9 and TRBJ2-2; D gene uncertain. The CDR3 is 16 amino acids. Trimming removed 1 base at V and 10 bases at J, with 20 bases between. CDR1 and CDR2 from the germline V gene are SGDLS and YYNGEE. CDR3 region: CASSVSEKAVLLELFF. As DNA, the CDR3 is TGTGCCAGCAGCGTATCCGAGAAGGCGGTGCTTTTGGAGCTGTTTTTT.

The gene calls are TRBV7-2 and TRBJ2-3, with D uncertain. Per the germline V gene, CDR1 is SGHTA and CDR2 is FQGNSA. The ends were cut back, 2 bases at V and 4 bases at J, with 10 bases in the middle. The CDR3 runs to 14 residues. In DNA, the CDR3 is TGTGCCAGCAGCTTAAAGGCAGCCGCAGATACGCAGTATTTT. Its protein is CASSLKAAADTQYF.